This entry lists 25 T cell receptor beta chains sequenced from one sample in a study of cytomegalovirus exposure and HLA in healthy donors. A multiplex PCR was run with 60 Vbeta primers and 13 Jbeta primers. Repertoires were generated with immunoSEQ multiplex PCR, while TCRdb's copy carries only in-frame clones and drops some. The profile shows approximately 160,000 clones, approximately 81% of them singletons. The specimen was PBMCs. The receptors shown here come from a male donor in good health and CMV-seronegative.

This sequence joins TRBV4-2 and TRBJ2-6; 8 bases match TRBD2. Germline V gene lookup returns CDR1 LGHNA and CDR2 YNFKEQ. This CDR3 is 17 amino acids long. J was trimmed by 3 bases and V by 1 base; bases with no gene match: 5. The CDR3 protein is CASSQVGLAGGANVLTF. The CDR3 region has the DNA TGTGCCAGCAGCCAAGTCGGGCTAGCGGGTGGGGCCAACGTCCTGACTTTC.

Note on this clone: One end of the junction varies from germline; a read error may be responsible. This chain uses TRBV10-3 with TRBJ1-1; the match to TRBD1 covers 10 bases. This CDR3 has 14 residues. Germline CDR1 is ENHRY and CDR2 is SYGVKD. CDR3 sequence: CAIRAGQGNTEAFF. The CDR3 coding sequence is TGTGCCATCAGAGCGGGACAGGGGAACACTGAAGCTTTTTTT.

The count of this clone is one. The sample contains more than one DNA sequence encoding this CDR3. The gene calls are TRBV18 and TRBJ1-2; D is uncertain. The V and J ends lost 5 bases and 1 base respectively, with 5 bases between them. In germline, CDR1 is KGHSH, CDR2 LQKENI. The CDR3 is 12 amino acids. The CDR3 region has the DNA TGTGCCAGCTCAGACAATAACTATGGCTACACCTTC. Protein product: CASSDNNYGYTF.

The rearrangement joins TRBV6-5 to TRBJ1-1; D possibly corresponds to TRBD1 (6 bases). The CDR3 runs 16 residues. The V and J ends lost 3 bases and 1 base respectively, with 15 bases between them. Per the germline V gene, CDR1 is MNHEY and CDR2 is SVGAGI. The CDR3 loop reads CASSYLGALSNTEAFF. CDR3 coding DNA: TGTGCCAGCAGTTATTTGGGGGCCCTATCGAACACTGAAGCTTTCTTT.

This clone was recorded only once. The chain is built from TRBV2 and TRBJ2-7; 10 nucleotides agree with TRBD1. CDR3 length equals 15 residues. Trimming at V came to 6 bases and at J to 2 bases, leaving 7 bases not matched to a gene. Germline V CDR1 and CDR2: SNHLY, FYNNEI. CDR3: CASSFTGTGAYEQYF. The CDR3, as DNA: TGTGCCAGCAGCTTCACCGGGACAGGGGCCTACGAGCAGTACTTC.

This clone was observed a handful of times. This chain connects TRBV6-4 to TRBJ1-2, with 8 bases matching TRBD1. The CDR3 is 13 residues long. The germline gives CDR1 MRHNA, CDR2 SNTAGT. Trimming at V came to 6 bases and at J to 7 bases, leaving 7 bases not matched to a gene. The CDR3 DNA is TGTGCCAGCAGCCTTCAGGGGGCTGGTGGCTACACCTTC. As protein: CASSLQGAGGYTF.

J is TRBJ2-5 and V is TRBV5-6; TRBD1 might be the D (5 bases). This CDR3 has 14 amino acids. V was pared by 0 bases and J by 4 bases, with 10 bases between. CDR1 is SGHDT, CDR2 YYEEEE, per germline. The CDR3 bases are TGTGCCAGCAGCTTGGGGCGCAGGGCAGAGACCCAGTACTTC. Translation gives CASSLGRRAETQYF.

Remarks on this clone: At one boundary the junction diverges from the germline segment, which might be a read error. The genes are TRBV4-3 and TRBJ1-1; possible D gene TRBD1, 6 bases. The CDR3 contains 14 residues. Germline V gives CDR1 LGHNA, CDR2 YSLEER. CDR3 residues: CASSQEGRGTEDFF. CDR3 nucleotides: TGCGCCAGCAGCCAAGAGGGCAGGGGTACTGAAGATTTCTTT.

In DNA, the CDR3 is TGTGCCAGCAGCCCACCACCCGCGAGGGACTATGGCTACACCTTC. It encodes CASSPPPARDYGYTF. The chain employs TRBV7-9 and TRBJ1-2; D not certain. Between the trimmed V and J ends, which lost 5 bases and 3 bases, there was a span of 16 bases. There are 15 residues in the CDR3. Germline V CDR1 and CDR2: SEHNR, FQNEAQ (reference sequence).

The chain is built from TRBV30 and TRBJ2-7, with D possibly matching TRBD2 (5 bases). Trimming stripped 4 bases from V and 4 bases from J, with 14 bases between. This CDR3 comprises 13 residues. The V gene's germline CDR1 is GTSNPN and CDR2 SVGIG (reference sequence). As DNA, the CDR3 is TGTGCCTGGAAAGAGGGAGCGTCTTACGAGCAGTACTTC. Protein product: CAWKEGASYEQYF.

J is TRBJ1-4 and V is TRBV18; D remains unclear. The CDR3 is made up of 13 amino acids. Trimming pared 4 bases from V and 3 bases from J, leaving 6 bases between. Germline values: CDR1 KGHSH, CDR2 LQKENI. CDR3 sequence: CASSHLPNEKLFF. The CDR3 DNA reads TGTGCCAGCTCACACCTACCTAATGAAAAACTGTTTTTT.

The chain employs TRBV5-6 and TRBJ2-7; 7 bases are a match to TRBD1. There are 14 residues in the CDR3. Trimming cost V 4 bases and J 2 bases; bases outside gene matches: 6. Germline CDR1 is SGHDT and CDR2 is YYEEEE. The CDR3 DNA reads as TGTGCCAGCAGCCCGGACAGGAACCCCTACGAGCAGTACTTC. It is translated as CASSPDRNPYEQYF. Full variable domain (rest looked up from reference TRBV5-6 and TRBJ2-7): DAGVTQSPTHLIKTRGQQVTLRCSPKSGHDTVSWYQQALGQGPQFIFQYYEEEERQRGNFPDRFSGHQFPNYSSELNVNALLLGDSALYLCASSPDRNPYEQYFGPGTRLTVT.

This clone has only one observation. This chain links TRBV5-1 with TRBJ2-1, with 12 bases that match TRBD2. Germline values: CDR1 SGHRS, CDR2 YFSETQ. The CDR3 consists of 19 residues. J gave up 5 bases and V 4 bases, and 16 bases lay outside the gene matches. CDR3 loop: CASSPKRGILAGGNNEQFF. The CDR3 DNA reads as TGCGCCAGCAGCCCCAAACGGGGAATACTAGCGGGAGGAAACAATGAGCAGTTCTTC.

This clone was detected only once. The V call is TRBV19, the J call TRBJ1-5; unclear D gene. CDR3 length: 17 amino acids. CDR1 is LNHDA and CDR2 is SQIVND in the germline V gene (reference sequence). V gave up 7 bases and J gave up 1 base, with 20 bases separating them. CDR3 protein: CASTFTPTLGSNQPQHF. The CDR3 DNA is TGTGCCAGTACCTTTACACCAACCCTGGGCAGCAATCAGCCCCAGCATTTT.

The V call is TRBV18, the J call TRBJ2-2, with 7 bases identical to TRBD2. The CDR3 loop spans 16 amino acids. CDR1 and CDR2 from the germline V gene are KGHSH and LQKENI. Trimming took 6 bases from V and 1 from J; bases not matched to a gene: 8. The CDR3 loop is CASSHGRALNTGELFF. CDR3 nucleotide sequence: TGTGCCAGCTCCCATGGGAGGGCGCTGAACACCGGGGAGCTGTTTTTT.

This clone was found a few times. The genes are TRBV28 and TRBJ2-5; 8 bases agree with TRBD1. The germline V gene encodes CDR1 MDHEN and CDR2 SYDVKM. V trimming: 2 bases; J trimming: 4 bases; junction bases outside the gene matches: 12. The CDR3 consists of 17 residues. In DNA, the CDR3 is TGTGCCAGCAGTTTAAGGCAGGGGGCGCGGGGTGTAGAGACCCAGTACTTC. Translated: CASSLRQGARGVETQYF.

This chain joins TRBV5-1 and TRBJ2-1; TRBD1 agrees at 9 bases. The V and J ends lost 5 bases and 5 bases, in that order; junction bases with no gene match: 5. Germline values: CDR1 SGHRS, CDR2 YFSETQ. The length of the CDR3 is 14 residues. The CDR3 DNA is TGCGCCAGCAGGGGGGACAGGGAGGACAATGAGCAGTTCTTC. Protein: CASRGDREDNEQFF.

The chain employs TRBV14 and TRBJ2-6; no clear D gene. CDR1 and CDR2 (germline): SGHDN, FVKESK. This CDR3 has 15 residues. Trimming removed 2 bases from V and 2 bases from J, with 7 bases in between. The CDR3: CASSQRRTGANVLTF. CDR3 DNA sequence: TGTGCCAGCAGCCAAAGGCGGACTGGGGCCAACGTCCTGACTTTC.

The V and J genes are TRBV5-1 and TRBJ2-7, with a weak D call TRBD1 (6 bases). V was shortened by 1 base and J by 7 bases, with 12 bases between the two germline ends. Per the germline V gene, CDR1 is SGHRS and CDR2 is YFSETQ. CDR3 size: 13 residues. The CDR3 is CASSLYQGWEQYF. The CDR3 coding sequence is TGCGCCAGCAGCTTGTATCAGGGGTGGGAGCAGTACTTC.

The chain recombines TRBV18 with TRBJ2-6; weak D call: TRBD1 (5 bases). The CDR3 has 18 amino acids. CDR1 and CDR2 from the germline V gene are KGHSH and LQKENI. Trimming shortened V by 3 bases and J by 1 base, and 16 bases separated the two germline ends. The CDR3, as DNA: TGTGCCAGCTCACCCCAGGCAGGGATTATATCTGGGGCCAACGTCCTGACTTTC. This translates into CASSPQAGIISGANVLTF. Variable domain in full (rest from reference TRBV18 and TRBJ2-6): NAGVMQNPRHLVRRRGQEARLRCSPMKGHSHVYWYRQLPEEGLKFMVYLQKENIIDESGMPKERFSAEFPKEGPSILRIQQVVRGDSAAYFCASSPQAGIISGANVLTFGAGSRLTVL.

This chain joins TRBV19 and TRBJ2-6; possibly TRBD1 for D (6 bases). This CDR3 region has 14 residues. V was clipped by 8 bases and J by 2 bases, with 10 bases between them. The germline gives CDR1 LNHDA, CDR2 SQIVND (reference sequence). The CDR3 DNA reads as TGTGCCAGTGAGTCAGGGGCTGGGGCCAACGTCCTGACTTTC. Translating it yields CASESGAGANVLTF.

V is TRBV27 and J is TRBJ1-2, with a tentative D call TRBD1 (5 bases). Trimming stripped 6 bases from V and 7 bases from J, with 15 bases between. Germline V lookup: CDR1 MNHEY, CDR2 SMNVEV (reference sequence). The CDR3 extends over 13 amino acids. The CDR3 sequence: CASSQYQGRGYTF. The CDR3 DNA follows: TGTGCCAGCAGCCAATACCAGGGTCGTGGCTACACCTTC.

This chain links TRBV9 with TRBJ2-5; TRBD2 might be the D (6 bases). This CDR3 contains 15 residues. The V end lost 2 bases, the J end lost 0 bases, and 11 bases lay between the germline ends. The germline V gene has CDR1 SGDLS and CDR2 YYNGEE. CDR3 in amino acids: CASSVMGGNQETQYF. DNA of the CDR3: TGTGCCAGCAGCGTGATGGGAGGTAACCAAGAGACCCAGTACTTC. The full variable domain, in which reference TRBV9 and TRBJ2-5 provide the parts outside the CDR3, is DSGVTQTPKHLITATGQRVTLRCSPRSGDLSVYWYQQSLDQGLQFLIQYYNGEERAKGNILERFSAQQFPDLHSELNLSSLELGDSALYFCASSVMGGNQETQYFGPGTRLLVL.

DNA of the CDR3: TGTGCCAGCAGTTACTCTCCGGGGAACACTGAAGCTTTCTTT. Translating it yields CASSYSPGNTEAFF. This rearrangement joins TRBV6-5 to TRBJ1-1; D gene uncertain. With 0 bases removed from V and 1 base from J, the gap between germline ends came to 6 bases. CDR1 is MNHEY and CDR2 is SVGAGI in the germline V gene. The CDR3 covers 14 residues.

V and J are TRBV5-1 and TRBJ2-1; possibly TRBD2 for D (7 bases). Trimming removed 6 bases from V and 8 bases from J, with 21 bases in between. Per germline, CDR1 SGHRS and CDR2 YFSETQ. The CDR3 spans 15 residues. DNA of the CDR3: TGCGCCAGCATCGTCGGGGCGGGAGCAGGGGATGAGCAGTTCTTC. As protein: CASIVGAGAGDEQFF.